This TCR beta chain was sequenced during a study of shared clonotypes between healthy human individuals. Only in-frame clones appear in the TCRdb table, and some are missing; sequencing was by immunoSEQ multiplex PCR. The repertoire holds around 550,000 clones, with about 96% as singletons. General study results and limits: Naive subsets usually exceeded memory subsets in estimated richness. Rarefaction analysis demonstrated incomplete sorted-subset sequencing notwithstanding large depth. Only blood samples were collected, and tissue repertoires likely differ.

Trimming cost V 3 bases and J 7 bases; bases outside gene matches: 9. The CDR3 extends over 15 amino acids. Germline loops: CDR1 KGHSH, CDR2 LQKENI. Points on this clone: The antigen is undetermined.

Sequenced input: naive CD4+ T cells sorted from blood. The subset is: CD45RA+ positively selected. The receptor comes from a woman aged 25 to 45 in good health. The rearrangement joins TRBV18 to TRBJ2-1; 7 positions match TRBD1. CDR3 residues: CASSPDRDSPNEQFF. DNA for the CDR3: TGTGCCAGCTCACCGGATCGGGACAGCCCTAATGAGCAGTTCTTC.